This TCR beta chain originates from a study of esophageal squamous cell carcinoma under preoperative chemotherapy. Study in general: TCR repertoires were profiled from both peripheral blood T cells and tumor-infiltrating lymphocytes.

As to this clonotype: Its antigen is not identified. A junction boundary mismatches the germline segment, possibly from a read error.

The sample's time point: after preoperative PTX-NDP chemotherapy. Each CDR3 protein gets one entry after TCRdb re-called the PCR reads with MiXCR. Found here are around 9,000 distinct CDR3 sequences, over 40% of them singletons; the top ten hold approximately 14%. Study-wide results and caveats: Post-treatment tumor-infiltrating lymphocytes appeared partly derived from peripheral T cells migrating into the tumor. Clonal contraction, more than amplification, hit abundant clones after paclitaxel-nedaplatin.

Collection took place from a patient given preoperative chemotherapy. The clonotype originates from a human donor with esophageal squamous cell carcinoma. The donor label of this sample is uncertain.

CDR3 sequence: CASSGGLGGESEETQYF. CDR3 sequence (DNA): TGTGCCAGCAGCGGGGGACTAGGGGGAGAATCCGAAGAGACGCAGTACTTT. The chain recombines TRBV12-3 or TRBV12-4 with TRBJ2-3, with 8 bases aligning to TRBD2. The CDR3 extends over 17 amino acids.